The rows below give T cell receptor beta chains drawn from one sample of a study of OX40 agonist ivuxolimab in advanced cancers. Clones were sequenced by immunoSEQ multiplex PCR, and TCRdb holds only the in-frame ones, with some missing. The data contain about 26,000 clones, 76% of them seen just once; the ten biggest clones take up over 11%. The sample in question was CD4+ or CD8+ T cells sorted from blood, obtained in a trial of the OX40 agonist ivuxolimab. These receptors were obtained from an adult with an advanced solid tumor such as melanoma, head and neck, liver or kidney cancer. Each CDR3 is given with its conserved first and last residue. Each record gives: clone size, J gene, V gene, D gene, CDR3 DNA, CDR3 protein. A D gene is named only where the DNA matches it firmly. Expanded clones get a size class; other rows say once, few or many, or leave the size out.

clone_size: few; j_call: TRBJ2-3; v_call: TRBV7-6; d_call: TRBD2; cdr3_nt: TGTGCCAGCAGCCCCAGGACTAGCGGGGCCACGCAGTATTTT; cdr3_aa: CASSPRTSGATQYF
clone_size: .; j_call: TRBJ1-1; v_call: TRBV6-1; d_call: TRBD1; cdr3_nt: TGTGCCAGCAGTGACCCAACCAGGGGGCTCGCTGAAGCTTTCTTT; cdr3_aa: CASSDPTRGLAEAFF
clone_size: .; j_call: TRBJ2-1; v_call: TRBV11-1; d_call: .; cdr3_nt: TGTGCCAGCAGCTTAGAACAGGGCTCCTACAATGAGCAGTTCTTC; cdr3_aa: CASSLEQGSYNEQFF
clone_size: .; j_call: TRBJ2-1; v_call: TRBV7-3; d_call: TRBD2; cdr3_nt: TGTGCCAGCAGCAGGACTAGCGTTGGGGAGCAGTTCTTC; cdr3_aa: CASSRTSVGEQFF
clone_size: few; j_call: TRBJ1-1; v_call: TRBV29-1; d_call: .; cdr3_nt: TGCAGCGCCCGAGAGGCGATCGGGACTGAAGCTTTCTTT; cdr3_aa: CSAREAIGTEAFF
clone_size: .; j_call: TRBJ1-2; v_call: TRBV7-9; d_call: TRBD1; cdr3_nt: TGTGCCAGCAGCTTAGGTTCCGGGTTTATGGGACAGGGGGAATATGGCTACACCTTC; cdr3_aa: CASSLGSGFMGQGEYGYTF
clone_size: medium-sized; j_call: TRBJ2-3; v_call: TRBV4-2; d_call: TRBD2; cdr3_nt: TGTGCCAGCAGCCAAGAAGGAGAGACTAGCGGTGGCGCAGATACGCAGTATTTT; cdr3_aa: CASSQEGETSGGADTQYF
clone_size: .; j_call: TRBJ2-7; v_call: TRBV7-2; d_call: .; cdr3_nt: TGTGCCAGCAGCTCGATGACAGCCTACGAGCAGTACTTC; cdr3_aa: CASSSMTAYEQYF
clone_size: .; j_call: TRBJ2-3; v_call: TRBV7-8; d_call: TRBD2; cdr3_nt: TGTGCCAGCAGCTGGCCGGGACTAGGGAGCACAGATACGCAGTATTTT; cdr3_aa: CASSWPGLGSTDTQYF
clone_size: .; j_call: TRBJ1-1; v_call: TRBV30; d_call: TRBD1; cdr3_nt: TGTGCCTGGAGAGGGGACAGGGGGCCAAGGGCTAACAGAAAAGCTTTCTTT; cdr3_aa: CAWRGDRGPRANRKAFF
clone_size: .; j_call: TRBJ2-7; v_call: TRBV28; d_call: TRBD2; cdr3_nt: TGTGCCAGCAGTTTGGCGGGAGTCTACGAGCAGTACTTC; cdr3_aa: CASSLAGVYEQYF
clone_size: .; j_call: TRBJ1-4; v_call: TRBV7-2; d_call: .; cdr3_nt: TGTGCCAGCAGCAAACAGCAAGCTGAAAAACTGTTTTTT; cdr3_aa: CASSKQQAEKLFF
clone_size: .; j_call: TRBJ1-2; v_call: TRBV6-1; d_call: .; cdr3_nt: TGTGCCAGCGGTGATGGTCCAAGGGGAAACTATGGCTACACCTTC; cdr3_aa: CASGDGPRGNYGYTF
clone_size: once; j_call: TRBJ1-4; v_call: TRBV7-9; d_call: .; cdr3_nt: TGTGCCAGCAGCTTTACCGGGTTATCGAATGAAAAACTGTTTTTT; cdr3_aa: CASSFTGLSNEKLFF
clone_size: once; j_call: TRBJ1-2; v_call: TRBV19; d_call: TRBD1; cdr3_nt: TGTGCCAGTAGTATAGATAAGGCAGGGGGCTATGGCTACACCTTC; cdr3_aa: CASSIDKAGGYGYTF
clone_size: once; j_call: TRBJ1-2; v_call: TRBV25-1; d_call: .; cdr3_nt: TGTGCCAGCAGTGGGCCGCCGGGACCTAACTATGGCTACACCTTC; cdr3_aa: CASSGPPGPNYGYTF
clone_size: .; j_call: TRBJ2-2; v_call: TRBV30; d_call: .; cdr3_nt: TGTGCCTGGGTTGGAGGGAGCACCGGGGAGCTGTTTTTT; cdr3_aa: CAWVGGSTGELFF
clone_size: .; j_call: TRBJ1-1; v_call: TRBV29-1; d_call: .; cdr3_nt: TGCAGCGTCAAAAAAACATGGAACACTGAAGCTTTCTTT; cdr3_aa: CSVKKTWNTEAFF
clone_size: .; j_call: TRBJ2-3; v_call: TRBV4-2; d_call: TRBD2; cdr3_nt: TGTGCCAGCAGCCTTTCGGGACTAGCGGGGGGAGATACGCAGTATTTT; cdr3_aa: CASSLSGLAGGDTQYF
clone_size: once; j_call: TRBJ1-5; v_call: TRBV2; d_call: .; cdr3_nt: TGTGCCAGCAGTGGTGGGGTCAATCCGGGTATCAGGCCCCAGCATTTT; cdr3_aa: CASSGGVNPGIRPQHF
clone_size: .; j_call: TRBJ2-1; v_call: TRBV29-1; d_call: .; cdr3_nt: TGCAGCGTTGAAAGGAGTGGGCCTGAGCAGTTCTTC; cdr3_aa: CSVERSGPEQFF
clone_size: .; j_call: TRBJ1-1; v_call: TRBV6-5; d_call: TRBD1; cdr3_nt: TGTGCCAGCAGTTACGCAGGGGGCAGGAACACTGAAGCTTTCTTT; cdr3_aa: CASSYAGGRNTEAFF
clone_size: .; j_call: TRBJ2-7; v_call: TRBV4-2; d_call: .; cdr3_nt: TGTGCCAGCAGCCAAGAACCACAGGGAGTAGAACAGTACTTC; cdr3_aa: CASSQEPQGVEQYF
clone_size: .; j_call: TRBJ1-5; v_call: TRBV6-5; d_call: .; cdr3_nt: TGTGCCAGCAGTTACTCAGGGGTTAATCAGCCCCAGCATTTT; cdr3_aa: CASSYSGVNQPQHF
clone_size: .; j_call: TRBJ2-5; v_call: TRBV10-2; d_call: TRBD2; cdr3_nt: TGCGCCAGCAGTGAAAGCAGCGGGGGCCAAGAGACCCAGTACTTC; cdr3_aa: CASSESSGGQETQYF
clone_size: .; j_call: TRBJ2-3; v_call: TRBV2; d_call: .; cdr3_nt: TGTGCCAGCAGGGGGGGTCAGACGGGCTTCACAGATACGCAGTATTTT; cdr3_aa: CASRGGQTGFTDTQYF
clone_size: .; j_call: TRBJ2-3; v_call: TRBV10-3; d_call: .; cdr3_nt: TGTGCCATCAGTGACGCGACCCGACCCACAGATACGCAGTATTTT; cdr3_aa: CAISDATRPTDTQYF
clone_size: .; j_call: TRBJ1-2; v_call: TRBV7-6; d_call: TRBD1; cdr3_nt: TGTGCCAGCACCTCTGAGGGGGCTTTGGATGGCTACACCTTC; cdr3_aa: CASTSEGALDGYTF
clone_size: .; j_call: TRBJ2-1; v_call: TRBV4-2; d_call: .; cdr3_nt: TGTGCCAGCAGCCAAGACCCCCTTTACAATGAGCAGTTCTTC; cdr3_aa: CASSQDPLYNEQFF
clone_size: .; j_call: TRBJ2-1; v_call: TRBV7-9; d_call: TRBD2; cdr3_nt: TGTGCCAGCAGCTTGCGGGGGGACGATGAGCAGTTCTTC; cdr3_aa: CASSLRGDDEQFF
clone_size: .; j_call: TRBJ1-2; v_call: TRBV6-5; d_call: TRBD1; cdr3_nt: TGTGCCGTTCAACAGGGGGCTTTGGACGGCTACACCTTC; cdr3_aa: CAVQQGALDGYTF
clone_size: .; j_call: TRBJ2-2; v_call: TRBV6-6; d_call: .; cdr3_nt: TGTGCCAGCAGTCCCCGATCCGCTGAGACCGGGGAGCTGTTTTTT; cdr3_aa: CASSPRSAETGELFF
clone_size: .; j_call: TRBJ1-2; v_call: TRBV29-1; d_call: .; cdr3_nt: TGCAGCGTTGACGGGAAGGGCTACACCTTC; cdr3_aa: CSVDGKGYTF
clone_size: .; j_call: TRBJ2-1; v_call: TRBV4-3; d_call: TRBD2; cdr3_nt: TGCGCCAGCAGCCAAACACGGGGGGGCTTTAGAGATGAGCAGTTCTTC; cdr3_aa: CASSQTRGGFRDEQFF
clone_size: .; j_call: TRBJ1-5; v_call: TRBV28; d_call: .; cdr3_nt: TGTGCCAGCAGTACTCTTCAGCCCCAGCATTTT; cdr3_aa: CASSTLQPQHF
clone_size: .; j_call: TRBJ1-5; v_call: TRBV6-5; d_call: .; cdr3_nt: TGTGCCAGCAGTCGGGGGGGCAATCAGCCCCAGCATTTT; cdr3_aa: CASSRGGNQPQHF
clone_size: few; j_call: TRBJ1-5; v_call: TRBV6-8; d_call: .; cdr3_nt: TGTGCCAGCAGATACAGGGTTGGCAATCAGCCCCAGCATTTT; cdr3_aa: CASRYRVGNQPQHF
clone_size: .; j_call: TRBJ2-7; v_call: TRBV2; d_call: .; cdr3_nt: TGTGCCAGCAGCGGACAGATATACGAGGGTCTGTACTTC; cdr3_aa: CASSGQIYEGLYF
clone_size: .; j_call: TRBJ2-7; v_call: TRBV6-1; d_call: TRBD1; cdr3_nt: TGTGCCAGCAGTGACCGCTGGGACAGGACCTACGAGCAGTACTTC; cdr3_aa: CASSDRWDRTYEQYF
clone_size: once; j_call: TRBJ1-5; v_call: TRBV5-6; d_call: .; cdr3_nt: TGTGCCAGCAGCAACAGGGTGACTGGCTATAGCAATCAGCCCCAGCATTTT; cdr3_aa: CASSNRVTGYSNQPQHF
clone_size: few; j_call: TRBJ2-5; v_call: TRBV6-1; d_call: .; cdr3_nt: TGTGCCAGCAGCCGAGAGGGGGTTATCCAAGAGACCCAGTACTTC; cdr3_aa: CASSREGVIQETQYF
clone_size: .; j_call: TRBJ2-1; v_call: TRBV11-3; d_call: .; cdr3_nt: TGTGCCAGCAGCTTAGACATTTCGGGAGAGCAGTTCTTC; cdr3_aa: CASSLDISGEQFF
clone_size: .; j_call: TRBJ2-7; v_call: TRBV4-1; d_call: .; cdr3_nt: TGCGCCAGCAGCCAAGCGTCTACCGTGGGGCTCGAGCAGTACTTC; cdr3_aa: CASSQASTVGLEQYF
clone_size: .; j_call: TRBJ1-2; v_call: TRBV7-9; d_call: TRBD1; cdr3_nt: TGTGCCAGCAGCCCGGGACAGGCGTATGGCTACACCTTC; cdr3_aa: CASSPGQAYGYTF
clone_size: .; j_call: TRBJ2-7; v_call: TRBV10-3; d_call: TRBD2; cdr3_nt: TGTGCCATCAGTGAGAGGGCTAGCGGGGGGGCCTACGAGCAGTACTTC; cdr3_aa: CAISERASGGAYEQYF
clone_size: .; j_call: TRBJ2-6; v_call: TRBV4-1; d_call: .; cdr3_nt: TGCGCCAGCAGATTGGGAGGGGGCCCCTCTGGGGCCAACGTCCTGACTTTC; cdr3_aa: CASRLGGGPSGANVLTF
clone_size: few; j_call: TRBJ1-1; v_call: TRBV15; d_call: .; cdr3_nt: TGTGCCACCAGCAGAGATATTCCGGCAGGGGTGAACACTGAAGCTTTCTTT; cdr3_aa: CATSRDIPAGVNTEAFF
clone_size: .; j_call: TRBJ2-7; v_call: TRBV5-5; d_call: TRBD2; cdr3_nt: TGTGCCAGCAGCTCCGGAGGGACTAGCGGGGTTGAGCAGTACTTC; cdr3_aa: CASSSGGTSGVEQYF
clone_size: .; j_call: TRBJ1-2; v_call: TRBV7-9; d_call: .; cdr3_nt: TGTGCCAGCAGCTTAGGGGATGGCTACACCTTC; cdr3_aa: CASSLGDGYTF
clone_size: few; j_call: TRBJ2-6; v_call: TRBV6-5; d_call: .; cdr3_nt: TGTGCCAGCAGTTATGGGCGCGCTGGGGCCAACGTCCTGACTTTC; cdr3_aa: CASSYGRAGANVLTF
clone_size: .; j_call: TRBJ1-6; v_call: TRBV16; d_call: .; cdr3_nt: TGTGCCAGCAGTTTCTCGGGGGCACTTAATTCACCCCTCCACTTT; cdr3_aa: CASSFSGALNSPLHF
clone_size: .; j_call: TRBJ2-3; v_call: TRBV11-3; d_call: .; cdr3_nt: TGTGCCAGCAGCTTAGGGCAGAGTTACACAGATACGCAGTATTTT; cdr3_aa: CASSLGQSYTDTQYF